The rows below give T cell receptor beta chains drawn from one sample of a study of T cells in Graves' hyperthyroidism and ophthalmopathy. TCRdb reprocessed the multiplex PCR reads with MiXCR, giving one entry per CDR3 protein. The data hold some 300,000 distinct CDR3 sequences, with roughly 20% observed a single time. The sequenced material came from blood. The receptors were sampled from a man aged 50 or older with Graves' ophthalmopathy. Each CDR3 is given with its conserved first and last residue. Each record gives: V gene, J gene, clone size, CDR3 length, D gene, CDR3 protein, CDR3 DNA. The D gene is left open where the match is weak. Some rows have no size entry. The others give once, few or many, or a class for an expanded clone.

TRBV7-8	TRBJ1-1	many	11	NA	CASSRHSEAFF	TGTGCCAGCAGCCGACACAGTGAAGCTTTCTTT
TRBV7-9	TRBJ1-5	NA	14	NA	CASSLAGEGQPQHF	TGTGCCAGCAGCTTAGCGGGGGAGGGTCAGCCCCAGCATTTT
TRBV7-3	TRBJ2-5	few	16	NA	CASSLDGGISKETQYF	TGTGCCAGCAGTTTGGACGGGGGTATTAGTAAAGAGACCCAGTACTTC
TRBV11-2	TRBJ1-1	many	13	NA	CASSFSRGGEAFF	TGTGCCAGCAGCTTTTCCAGGGGCGGTGAAGCTTTCTTT
TRBV20-1	TRBJ1-6	NA	14	NA	CSARGTSNNSPLHF	TGCAGTGCTAGAGGGACATCAAATAATTCACCCCTCCACTTT
TRBV13	TRBJ2-7	many	12	NA	CASSLGPDEQYF	TGTGCCAGCAGCTTAGGCCCGGACGAGCAGTACTTC
TRBV7-9	TRBJ2-5	few	14	NA	CASSGYRIRETQYF	TGTGCCAGCAGCGGCTACAGGATTCGGGAGACCCAGTACTTC
TRBV28	TRBJ2-5	NA	13	NA	CASSFVGQETQYF	TGTGCCAGCAGTTTTGTCGGTCAAGAGACCCAGTACTTC
TRBV5-1	TRBJ2-7	many	15	NA	CASSLALRSSYEQYF	TGCGCCAGCAGCTTGGCCCTCAGAAGCTCCTACGAGCAGTACTTC
TRBV20-1	TRBJ2-1	NA	14	TRBD2	CSAHPTGGPGEQFF	TGCAGTGCTCATCCCACGGGAGGGCCCGGTGAGCAGTTCTTC
TRBV7-6	TRBJ2-1	many	16	TRBD2	CASSLGRTSGSHEQFF	TGTGCCAGCAGCTTAGGTAGGACTAGCGGGAGCCATGAGCAGTTCTTC
TRBV29-1	TRBJ1-3	few	12	NA	CSVAISGNTIYF	TGCAGCGTTGCCATCTCTGGAAACACCATATATTTT
TRBV24-1	TRBJ2-1	NA	14	NA	CATSAGTLYNEQFF	TGTGCCACCAGTGCCGGGACTTTATACAATGAGCAGTTCTTC
TRBV30	TRBJ1-1	NA	15	NA	CAWSGGRGGLTEAFF	TGTGCCTGGAGCGGTGGGAGAGGCGGACTCACTGAAGCTTTCTTT
TRBV11-2	TRBJ2-7	many	12	NA	CASSQSSYEQYF	TGTGCCAGCAGTCAAAGCTCCTACGAGCAGTACTTC
TRBV20-1	TRBJ1-1	many	14	NA	CSARGKGLDTEAFF	TGCAGTGCTAGAGGTAAGGGGTTGGACACTGAAGCTTTCTTT
TRBV12-3/TRBV12-4	TRBJ1-3	NA	18	TRBD1	CASSYGPYRGQTGNTIYF	TGTGCCAGCAGTTACGGTCCCTACAGGGGACAAACTGGAAACACCATATATTTT
TRBV20-1	TRBJ2-5	few	14	NA	CSANQLVLGETQYF	TGCAGTGCTAATCAGTTAGTTCTTGGGGAGACCCAGTACTTC
TRBV2	TRBJ1-1	many	13	NA	CASQLVMNTEAFF	TGTGCCAGCCAGTTGGTCATGAACACTGAAGCTTTCTTT
TRBV5-1	TRBJ1-4	NA	14	TRBD1	CASSSRQGDEKLFF	TGCGCCAGCAGCTCGAGACAGGGTGATGAAAAACTGTTTTTT
TRBV5-1	TRBJ2-5	many	15	NA	CASSVAPGRGETQYF	TGCGCCAGCAGCGTTGCCCCAGGAAGGGGGGAGACCCAGTACTTC
TRBV20-1	TRBJ1-2	many	14	NA	CSASDGGLNYGYTF	TGCAGTGCCTCAGATGGGGGTCTGAACTATGGCTACACCTTC
TRBV9	TRBJ1-2	NA	15	NA	CASSPDTRTNYGYTF	TGTGCCAGCAGCCCAGACACGCGAACTAACTATGGCTACACCTTC
TRBV7-8	TRBJ2-7	many	14	TRBD1	CASSRGQGGNEQYF	TGTGCCAGCAGTCGTGGACAGGGCGGCAACGAGCAGTACTTC
TRBV10-2	TRBJ2-3	few	16	TRBD2	CAAPREAPPPTDTQYF	TGCGCCGCCCCGCGGGAGGCCCCCCCCCCAACAGATACGCAGTATTTT
TRBV6-2/TRBV6-3	TRBJ2-1	few	10	NA	CASMGNEQFF	TGTGCCAGCATGGGCAATGAGCAGTTCTTC
TRBV5-1	TRBJ2-1	NA	16	NA	CASSLNGGGVYNEQFF	TGCGCCAGCAGCTTGAATGGGGGAGGCGTCTACAATGAGCAGTTCTTC
TRBV18	TRBJ2-1	many	15	NA	CASSPDRGAHNEQFF	TGTGCCAGCTCACCGGATCGAGGGGCGCACAATGAGCAGTTCTTC
TRBV28	TRBJ1-5	many	13	NA	CAGGRGVDQPQHF	TGTGCCGGGGGGAGGGGTGTGGATCAGCCCCAGCATTTT
TRBV11-3	TRBJ2-5	many	15	NA	CASSLAGALGETQYF	TGTGCCAGCAGCTTAGCTGGGGCCTTGGGGGAGACCCAGTACTTC
TRBV5-1	TRBJ1-1	few	14	NA	CASSLEGPNTEAFF	TGCGCCAGCAGCTTGGAGGGCCCGAACACTGAAGCTTTCTTT
TRBV28	TRBJ2-1	many	20	TRBD2	CASSRPGTSGSKSSYNEQFF	TGTGCCAGCAGTCGTCCTGGGACTAGCGGGAGTAAAAGCTCCTACAATGAGCAGTTCTTC
TRBV6-6	TRBJ1-6	NA	13	TRBD1	CASSYSTGEPLHF	TGTGCCAGCAGTTACTCGACAGGGGAACCCCTCCACTTT
TRBV6-1	TRBJ2-2	many	14	NA	CASSEAWSTGELFF	TGTGCCAGCAGTGAAGCTTGGAGCACCGGGGAGCTGTTTTTT
TRBV3-1	TRBJ2-1	many	12	NA	CASSQASNEQFF	TGTGCCAGCAGCCAAGCCTCTAATGAGCAGTTCTTC
TRBV10-3	TRBJ1-5	NA	12	NA	CAIGGGNQPQHF	TGTGCCATCGGGGGTGGCAATCAGCCCCAGCATTTT
TRBV20-1	TRBJ2-7	many	14	NA	CSATGKWSSYEQYF	TGCAGTGCTACAGGCAAGTGGAGCTCCTACGAGCAGTACTTC
TRBV2	TRBJ2-1	NA	14	TRBD2	CASRRLAGVNEQFF	TGTGCCAGCAGGAGACTAGCGGGAGTTAATGAGCAGTTCTTC
TRBV6-2/TRBV6-3	TRBJ1-3	NA	20	NA	CASSYSKGYEQYFGPDTIYF	NA
TRBV24-1	TRBJ1-1	many	14	NA	CATSDSNLNTEAFF	TGTGCCACCAGTGACTCGAATCTGAACACTGAAGCTTTCTTT
TRBV12-3/TRBV12-4	TRBJ1-2	many	13	NA	CASSLDTLYGYTF	TGTGCCAGCAGTTTAGATACACTCTATGGCTACACCTTC
TRBV6-1	TRBJ1-1	NA	14	NA	CASSDRGGDAEAFF	TGTGCCAGCAGTGATCGGGGGGGTGACGCTGAAGCTTTCTTT
TRBV6-4	TRBJ2-7	many	13	NA	CASSRENGYEQYF	TGTGCCAGCTCCCGGGAAAACGGCTACGAGCAGTACTTC
TRBV5-1	TRBJ2-4	once	15	NA	CASSLSQGERNIQYF	TGCGCCAGCAGCTTGTCCCAGGGTGAGAGGAACATTCAGTACTTC
TRBV7-9	TRBJ2-2	NA	13	NA	CASSEGVTGELFF	TGTGCCAGCAGCGAGGGTGTCACCGGGGAGCTGTTTTTT
TRBV9	TRBJ1-1	NA	17	TRBD1	CASSAPDRGLGNTEAFF	TGTGCCAGCAGCGCCCCGGACAGGGGGCTTGGGAACACTGAAGCTTTCTTT
TRBV10-2	TRBJ1-2	few	13	NA	CASSEEGLYGYTF	TGCGCCAGCAGTGAGGAGGGGCTCTATGGCTACACCTTC